This T cell receptor (beta chain) came from a study of blood T cells in healthy people across ages. Overall study results and limits: Possibly confounding the expanded clonotype changes was the fact that donor CMV status was unknown. A strong correlation between TCR beta diversity and naive T cell percentage was seen. Estimates based on one million T cells were treated as lower bounds. Age advanced and TCR beta diversity per million T cells fell, roughly linearly.

About this clonotype itself: The antigen remains unidentified.

With a J-beta primer mix and a sample-barcoded 5' primer, a second PCR ran about 7 to 12 cycles. In TCRdb, the 5' RACE reads were re-called with MiXCR into one record per CDR3 protein. The sample shows around 800,000 distinct CDR3 sequences, roughly 50% of them seen only once. This CDR3 has 16 residues. CDR1 is KGHDR, CDR2 SFDVKD, per germline. Trimming cost V 7 bases and J 5 bases, with 20 bases left between them. The sample comprised blood. The clonotype originates from a man at least 80 years old in good health. The chain carries TRBV24-1 and TRBJ2-1; a weak D match, TRBD2 (5 bases). This CDR3 reads CATSAGGWAKDNEQFF. The CDR3 DNA follows: TGTGCCACCAGCGCTGGCGGGTGGGCAAAGGACAATGAGCAGTTCTTC.